The sample holds one count of the clone carrying this TCR beta chain. The sample comes from a study of blood T cell repertoires in COVID-19. The authors' processing: Reference gene primer amplification in the assay estimated nucleated cell counts. Produced via immunoSEQ multiplex PCR; TCRdb's table is partial and in-frame only. Clone size and V and J calls were adopted from that table, with D and trimming inferred from the DNA. The table has approximately 140,000 clones, approximately 80% seen once. The CDR3 length is 14 residues. Germline loops: CDR1 LGHNA, CDR2 YSLEER. Trimming removed 0 bases at V and 4 bases at J, with 9 bases between.

Sequenced: peripheral blood. The chain uses TRBV4-3 and TRBJ1-1, with D possibly being TRBD1 (6 bases). The receptor was derived from a man in his 60s with active or convalescent COVID-19. The CDR3 DNA is TGCGCCAGCAGCCAAGATCGACAGGTCACTGAAGCTTTCTTT. Encoded protein: CASSQDRQVTEAFF.